Detailed here is one TCR beta chain. From germline, CDR1 is MDHEN and CDR2 SYDVKM. V was trimmed by 7 bases and J by 2 bases, leaving 16 bases between them. The CDR3 totals 15 residues. The method was immunoSEQ multiplex PCR; TCRdb's version includes in-frame clones alone and lacks a portion of them. The data contain 25,000 to 35,000 clones, approximately 89% of them singletons. This entry belongs to a study of T cell changes during pregnancy in multiple sclerosis. The TCR comes from a female donor with multiple sclerosis, enrolled in a pregnancy study. The source was CD8+ T cells from peripheral blood mononuclear cells, collected in the first trimester of pregnancy. The chain employs TRBV28 and TRBJ2-3; D might be TRBD2 (6 bases). The CDR3 spells CASTPWPSDTDTQYF. The CDR3 bases are TGTGCCAGCACCCCCTGGCCTAGCGACACAGATACGCAGTATTTT.